The subject of this entry is one TCR beta chain. Its cognate antigen is unknown. Primers: 60 Vbeta forward and 13 Jbeta reverse. TCRdb's copy holds only in-frame clones and misses some; the assay was immunoSEQ multiplex PCR. There are over 200,000 clones in the sample; under 90% occur only once, and over 1% lies in the top ten. These data are taken from a study of cytomegalovirus exposure and HLA in healthy donors. Study-wide background: Of over 300 genotyped donors, more than 75% clustered with self-reported Caucasian donors. Regarding the study as a whole: Later, TCR association rates were found to vary by HLA locus, highest for DRB1 and lowest for HLA-C.

CDR3 length equals 11 residues. Germline lookup yields CDR1 MDHEN and CDR2 SYDVKM. The V and J ends lost 6 bases and 5 bases respectively, with 4 bases between them. The sequence was obtained from a human donor in good health. The chain carries TRBV28 and TRBJ1-4; no reliable D call. The sequenced sample consisted of PBMCs. The chain's CDR3 is CASRENEKLFF. The CDR3 DNA follows: TGTGCCAGCAGAGAGAATGAAAAACTGTTTTTT.